This T cell receptor (beta chain) was documented in a study of T cell responses to AZD1222 COVID-19 vaccine. Findings and caveats of the study: Following two doses of AZD1222, Spike-specific TCR breadth and depth rose.

Sequenced by immunoSEQ multiplex PCR; TCRdb stores in-frame clones only, minus some. The sample has roughly 180,000 clones, about 85% seen once; the top ten hold 2.6%. Notes on this clone: The target antigen is unknown.

The receptor was isolated from an adult in good health. The specimen was peripheral blood, collected on day 0 of AZD1222 vaccination.

Here the CDR3 reads CASSLGSKQYF. CDR3 sequence (DNA): TGTGCCAGCAGCTTGGGGTCCAAGCAGTACTTC. V and J are TRBV5-6 and TRBJ2-7; no definite D call. Trimming left V 0 bases short and J 8 bases short, with 6 bases between. CDR3 length: 11 amino acids. Germline V CDR1 and CDR2: SGHDT, YYEEEE.